The present entry profiles one T cell receptor beta chain with its context. The sample is drawn from a study of blood T cell repertoires in COVID-19. Trimming took 5 bases from V and 3 from J, leaving 7 bases between them. Germline V gene data show CDR1 as LNHDA and CDR2 as SQIVND (reference sequence). The CDR3 length is 12 residues. Sequencing was performed with immunoSEQ multiplex PCR; in TCRdb, only in-frame clones are kept and a portion is missing. The table records 150,000 to 190,000 clones, 65% to 85% of them present only once. This receptor was taken from a woman older than 75 with acute or convalescent COVID-19. The rearrangement uses TRBV19 and TRBJ1-2, with D hard to call. Sequencing was done on a sample of peripheral blood. The CDR3 DNA follows: TGTGCCAGTAGTTTCACAGACTATGGCTACACCTTC. Protein product: CASSFTDYGYTF.